These 3 T cell receptor beta chains were sequenced from one sample in a study of T cells after yellow fever vaccination (dated by TCRdb to between 2019 and 2020). Receptors were amplified or captured by 5' RACE. TCRdb records Illumina HiSeq 2500 as the sequencer. TCRdb took the public reads, trimmed them with fastp at Q25, ran MiXCR for clone calling and kept in-frame beta chains. CDR3 protein duplicates are merged, each entry listing the most common genes and DNA. This sample lists about 94,000 distinct CDR3 sequences; approximately 8.4% were detected once. The top ten hold around 16% of the sample. The label giving this sample's treatment or condition can be read as: live attenuated yellow fever vaccine strain. The specimen was CD8+ T cells not binding an NS4B(214-222) dextramer, sorted from PBMCs, collected around 14 days after the first yellow fever vaccination. The label giving this sample's cell subset or site can be read as: NS4B epitope dextramer-negative CD8 T cells. Receptor source: a man aged 18 to 29 who received the YFV17D yellow fever vaccine.

This clonotype was seen repeatedly, ten times or more. A read error may produce the germline difference seen at one junction end. This chain connects TRBV4-1 to TRBJ2-7, with a weak D call TRBD1 (6 bases). The germline V gene has CDR1 MGHRA and CDR2 YSYEKL. The CDR3 sequence is 12 residues long. The CDR3 loop is CASSLSGAEQYF. CDR3 nucleotide sequence: TGTGCCAGCAGTCTCTCAGGGGCCGAGCAGTACTTC.

The rearrangement joins TRBV12-3 or TRBV12-4 to TRBJ2-2; TRBD2 matches 10 bases. This CDR3 is 17 amino acids long. V was clipped by 5 bases and J by 7 bases; unmatched bases: 13. CDR3 sequence: CASSPSGVAGGGGELFF. CDR3 DNA: TGTGCCAGCAGTCCCAGTGGGGTAGCGGGGGGCGGCGGGGAGCTGTTTTTT.

The chain is built from TRBV3-1 and TRBJ2-1; D unclear. CDR1 and CDR2 from the germline V gene are LGHDT and YNNKEL (reference sequence). The germline V and J ends were trimmed by 1 base and 0 bases, with 10 bases remaining between them. This CDR3 contains 16 residues. The chain's CDR3 is CASSQGAHRSYNEQFF. The CDR3 DNA is TGTGCCAGCAGCCAAGGGGCGCACCGCTCCTACAATGAGCAGTTCTTC.